The clone carrying this T cell receptor beta chain was observed once. The authors' processing: The assay estimated nucleated cells by amplifying reference gene primers. Assay used: immunoSEQ multiplex PCR; TCRdb lists only in-frame clones, some missing. V and J calls and clone size are as listed in that table; D and trimming were resolved from the DNA. The sample includes about 160,000 clones, 82% seen only once; the top ten take approximately 7%. CDR1 and CDR2 (germline): LNHDA, SQIVND (reference sequence). The CDR3 sequence is 16 residues long. The V and J ends lost 1 base and 2 bases respectively, with 12 bases between them. These data are taken from a study of blood T cell repertoires in COVID-19. On the study more broadly: Researchers got acute and convalescent COVID-19 samples from the United States, Italy and Spain.

This sequence joins TRBV19 and TRBJ1-3, with a weak D call TRBD1 (5 bases). This TCR came from a woman in her 40s with COVID-19, enrolled during active disease. The sequencing sample was made of peripheral blood. CDR3 loop: CASSIGGRGAGNTIYF. CDR3 nucleotides: TGTGCCAGTAGTATAGGAGGGAGGGGTGCTGGAAACACCATATATTTT.